These 9 T cell receptor beta chains were sequenced from one sample in a study of shared clonotypes between healthy human individuals. Method: immunoSEQ multiplex PCR; TCRdb's copy keeps in-frame clones and lacks some. This table holds 2 million to 2.5 million clones, over 85% found once. Source material: naive CD4+ T cells from PBMCs. Regarding subset: CD45RA+ positively selected. The receptors derive from a man aged 18 to 30 in good health. Some clones in this sample may be carry-over from other donors' samples.

The chain uses TRBV27 and TRBJ1-2; perhaps TRBD1 as D (6 bases). V was cut by 5 bases and J by 8 bases, with 18 bases left in between. This CDR3 region has 14 residues. Per the germline V gene, CDR1 is MNHEY and CDR2 is SMNVEV (reference sequence). CDR3 nucleotide sequence: TGTGCCAGCAGTACCCTCCCAGGGAGGGGGGGCTACACCTTC. Translated: CASSTLPGRGGYTF.

Note on this clone: The identical CDR3 is also encoded by other nucleotide sequences in the sample. The gene calls are TRBV19 and TRBJ2-6; D possibly uses TRBD1 or TRBD2 (6 bases each). Germline CDR1 LNHDA, CDR2 SQIVND (reference sequence). The ends were cut back, 3 bases at V and 2 bases at J, with 11 bases in the middle. There are 16 residues in the CDR3. The chain's CDR3 is CASSIGGRAGANVLTF. The CDR3 DNA sequence: TGTGCCAGTAGTATCGGGGGCAGGGCTGGGGCCAACGTCCTGACTTTC.

The chain joins TRBV11-2 to TRBJ2-2, with 9 nucleotides matching TRBD1. Germline CDR1 and CDR2: SGHAT and FQNNGV. The CDR3 extends over 16 amino acids. Unmatched junction bases numbered 4, after V lost 2 bases and J lost 3 bases. The CDR3 DNA reads as TGTGCCAGCAGCTTACAAGGACAGGGGTACACCGGGGAGCTGTTTTTT. Amino acid sequence: CASSLQGQGYTGELFF.

J is TRBJ2-4 and V is TRBV9; 13 bases align to TRBD2. J gave up 0 bases and V 0 bases, and 6 bases lay outside the gene matches. Germline CDR1 SGDLS, CDR2 YYNGEE. There are 19 residues in the CDR3. The CDR3 coding sequence is TGTGCCAGCAGCGTAGATTCACTAGCGGGAGGGATAGCCAAAAACATTCAGTACTTC. Its protein is CASSVDSLAGGIAKNIQYF.

The rearrangement links TRBV11-2 to TRBJ2-1; 13 nucleotides agree with TRBD2. This CDR3 has 16 residues. Trimming at V came to 5 bases and at J to 7 bases, leaving 8 bases not matched to a gene. Germline V gene sequence: CDR1 SGHAT, CDR2 FQNNGV. CDR3 nucleotide sequence: TGTGCCAGCAGCGCCGGGACTAGCGGGACCTGGAATGAGCAGTTCTTC. Translation gives CASSAGTSGTWNEQFF.

The gene calls are TRBV11-3 and TRBJ2-1; either TRBD1 or TRBD2 may fit D (7 bases each). This CDR3 spans 15 amino acids. Per germline, CDR1 SGHNT and CDR2 YENEEA. V lost 5 bases, J lost 6 bases, and 17 bases lay in between. The DNA for the CDR3 is TGTGCCAGCAGCCAGGGGGGGGTCTTTGGCAATGAGCAGTTCTTC. This encodes CASSQGGVFGNEQFF.

This chain connects TRBV28 to TRBJ2-1; 10 bases fit TRBD2. Germline V gene lookup returns CDR1 MDHEN and CDR2 SYDVKM. The CDR3 is made up of 15 amino acids. V gave up 6 bases and J gave up 3 bases; unmatched junction bases: 5. The CDR3: CASSHLAGVYNEQFF. CDR3 bases: TGTGCCAGCAGCCATCTAGCGGGAGTCTACAATGAGCAGTTCTTC. Full variable domain (rest looked up from reference TRBV28 and TRBJ2-1): DVKVTQSSRYLVKRTGEKVFLECVQDMDHENMFWYRQDPGLGLRLIYFSYDVKMKEKGDIPEGYSVSREKKERFSLILESASTNQTSMYLCASSHLAGVYNEQFFGPGTRLTVL.

V usage is TRBV6-1 and J usage is TRBJ2-2, with TRBD2 identical over 7 bases. The CDR3 has 13 residues. CDR1 is MNHNS and CDR2 is SASEGT in the germline V gene. After removal of 5 bases from V and 8 bases from J, the junction contained 5 bases not matched to a gene. For the CDR3, the DNA is TGTGCCAGCAGTTTGGGGGGGTCGGGGGAGCTGTTTTTT. Amino acids: CASSLGGSGELFF.

This clone was seen a single time. This specimen includes other DNA sequences encoding the same CDR3. V gene TRBV18 combines with J gene TRBJ2-7, with 8 bases aligning to TRBD1. Per germline, CDR1 KGHSH and CDR2 LQKENI. The V gene end was trimmed by 2 bases and the J gene end by 7 bases; junction bases not matched to a gene: 7. The CDR3 is 14 amino acids. The CDR3 DNA reads as TGTGCCAGCTCACCAGGGCAGGGGGCGGGAGAGCAGTACTTC. Translation gives CASSPGQGAGEQYF.